Below, one T cell receptor (beta chain) is given with its context. This clone's antigen is unknown. Base qualities are not at hand, and no much larger clone is one base apart. This sample is drawn from a study of T cell responses to AZD1222 COVID-19 vaccine (dated by TCRdb to the early 2020s). Regarding the research as a whole: A total of 233 trial participants underwent TCR sequencing, of whom some 200 had received two doses of AZD1222 and roughly 26 had received two doses of the MenACWY control vaccine. Trial participants were enrolled into age subgroups of 18-55, 56-69 and 70-plus years, which contained approximately 150, 28 and 58 TCR-sequenced participants, respectively.

Overall study outcomes, separate from this receptor: Conclusions about previously exposed vaccinees are limited, since just five to seven AZD1222 recipients were seropositive for SARS-CoV-2 at baseline. The 56-69-year group was small, and its depth increase did not reach significance, likely because of low power. The vaccine-associated CD4 TCRs covered the entire spike protein, and the dominant responses fell in regions 160-218 and 743-854. Most participants were white British and females outnumbered males, and the authors suggested that clonal diversity may have been underestimated. After two AZD1222 doses, both the breadth and the depth of spike-specific TCRs were significantly higher than at day 0 and than in MenACWY recipients. Reportedly, almost half of the unique spike-specific TCRs recognized epitopes lying outside the regions that are mutated in the B.1.351 and B.1.1.7 variants. Because no samples from the day 14 peak response were available, repertoires could be characterized only after the peak T cell response.

The CDR3 regions of human TCRbeta chains were subjected to immunosequencing. The authors' pipeline ran thus. Repertoire TCRs were matched against a reference library of SARS-CoV-2-specific TCRs generated with the MIRA antigen-specificity platform. Breadth was defined as the fraction of unique TCRs that were SARS-CoV-2-associated. Depth was defined as the fraction of total T cells that were SARS-CoV-2-associated. Using the MIRA data, each spike-specific TCR was assigned both to the spike region to which the TCR was reactive and to a CD4 or CD8 class. Log10-transformed breadth and depth values were compared by one-way ANOVA with Sidak's multiple comparisons tests. The immuneACCESS repertoire file appears here via TCRdb, limited to in-frame rearrangements. These files lack a portion of the clones; in checked studies, under half of the deficit traces to unresolved V genes, and the cause of the others is not known. The V and J calls and the clone size are those of that table, but D and trimming were determined from the DNA. Here the sample has 130,000 to 150,000 clones; around 83% occur a single time. The biggest ten clones account for around 4.1% of the sample.

The time point tag for this specimen amounts to: baseline before first vaccination. In light of the paper, this sample's treatment or condition label describes: meningococcal conjugate vaccine given as trial control. Vaccinee samples came from UK trials COV001 and COV002, including a single-blind randomized controlled phase 2/3 trial of AZD1222 (ChAdOx1 nCoV-19) in healthy adults. For TCRbeta chain sequencing, PBMC samples from trial participants were taken at day 0 and at day 28 after the second dose. The input for sequencing was peripheral blood, taken on day 0 of MenACWY control vaccination. The TCR comes from an adult in good health.

CDR3 reads: CASTPSVNTEAFF. In nucleotide form, the sequence is TGTGCCAGCACCCCGTCGGTGAACACTGAAGCTTTCTTT. The chain is made from TRBV6-5 and TRBJ1-1, with no confident D gene call. There are 13 amino acids in the CDR3, from cysteine to phenylalanine inclusive. The kept DNA is CDR3 alone, 39 bases in frame from the first base. V drops 7 bases and J drops 0 bases, leaving 9 bases in between. Based on the germline V gene, the CDR1 and CDR2 sequences are MNHEY and SVGAGI.